Following are 20 T cell receptor beta chains from one sample sequenced in a study of T cell repertoires in cytomegalovirus infection. TCRdb recomputed calls from the reads with MiXCR, one row per CDR3 protein. This sample has 300,000 to 400,000 distinct CDR3 sequences; 20% to 25% occur once, and the top ten carry 13%. Their antigens are not known. The material was cultured PBMCs, obtained from culture after CMV antigen stimulation. All receptors derive from a human donor in good health (CMV status not recorded). Some clones in this sample may be carry-over from other donors' samples.

The table lists this clonotype with a few counts. This chain links TRBV20-1 with TRBJ2-5; 9 positions match TRBD2. V was clipped by 6 bases and J by 2 bases; unmatched bases: 10. Germline-derived CDR1 and CDR2 are DFQATT and SNEGSKA (reference sequence). The CDR3 totals 15 residues. In DNA, the CDR3 is TGCAGTGCCCCGGGGGCTCTAGCGGGGCAAGAGACCCAGTACTTC. It specifies CSAPGALAGQETQYF.

In this sample, this clonotype turned up many times. The J gene is TRBJ2-5, the V gene TRBV7-2; D is undetermined. CDR3 length equals 12 residues. The V gene lost 4 bases and the J gene lost 10 bases, with 13 bases spanning the gap. Per germline, CDR1 SGHTA and CDR2 FQGNSA. As DNA, the CDR3 is TGTGCCAGCAGCTCAGACGCCCTGGTCCAGTACTTC. This sequence encodes CASSSDALVQYF.

The J gene is TRBJ2-7, the V gene TRBV6-1, with 8 bases aligning to TRBD2. Germline trimming cut 4 bases from V and 3 bases from J; bases unmatched to any gene: 2. The CDR3 sequence is 13 residues long. CDR1 is MNHNS and CDR2 is SASEGT in the germline V gene. The CDR3 here is CASSALAGYEQYV. The CDR3 region has the DNA TGTGCCAGCAGTGCCCTAGCGGGCTACGAGCAGTACGTC.

CDR3 loop: CASRGPLGTDTQYF. The CDR3, as DNA: TGTGCCAGCAGGGGCCCCCTGGGCACAGATACGCAGTATTTT. V is TRBV11-3 and J is TRBJ2-3, with no clear D. Per the germline V gene, CDR1 is SGHNT and CDR2 is YENEEA. The CDR3 length is 14 residues. Trimming pared 6 bases from V and 1 base from J, leaving 11 bases between.

The V call is TRBV2, the J call TRBJ1-1; D is perhaps TRBD1 (5 bases). The CDR3 runs to 13 residues. V gave up 11 bases and J gave up 1 base, with 14 bases separating them. Germline CDR1 is SNHLY and CDR2 is FYNNEI. The CDR3 sequence: CAGSGRWNTEAFF. The CDR3 DNA reads as TGTGCCGGGTCGGGACGGTGGAACACTGAAGCTTTCTTT.

Many counts were recorded for this clonotype. This chain joins TRBV7-4 and TRBJ2-7, with 7 bases aligning to TRBD1. V was pared by 5 bases and J by 7 bases, with 14 bases of the junction left unmatched. The CDR3 covers 15 residues. From germline, CDR1 is SGHVT and CDR2 SQSDAQ. This chain's CDR3 is CASSIRDSQPGEQYF. CDR3 DNA: TGTGCCAGCAGCATTCGGGACAGTCAGCCCGGGGAGCAGTACTTC.

This clonotype has ten or more counts. The chain couples TRBV7-2 to TRBJ2-2, with D perhaps assigned TRBD1 or TRBD2 (6 bases each). The germline V and J ends were trimmed by 5 bases and 4 bases, with 14 bases remaining between them. The CDR3 consists of 15 residues. Germline CDR1 SGHTA, CDR2 FQGNSA. This CDR3 is CASSPGGQRTGELFF. The CDR3 DNA is TGTGCCAGCAGCCCCGGGGGACAACGCACCGGGGAGCTGTTTTTT.

This clonotype was observed many times. The V call is TRBV6-5, the J call TRBJ1-2; 7 nucleotides line up with TRBD1. This CDR3 comprises 13 residues. V dropped 2 bases and J dropped 5; count of bases not matched to a gene: 2. Germline CDR1 MNHEY, CDR2 SVGAGI. CDR3 region: CASSYDRAYGYTF. The CDR3 DNA reads TGTGCCAGCAGTTACGACAGGGCGTATGGCTACACCTTC.

The gene calls are TRBV14 and TRBJ2-3; D is possibly TRBD2 (5 bases). V lost 0 bases, J lost 6 bases, and 13 bases lay in between. CDR3 length equals 15 residues. CDR1 SGHDN and CDR2 FVKESK come from the germline V gene. CDR3 region: CASSQDRRSPDTQYF. The CDR3 DNA is TGTGCCAGCAGCCAAGATCGGAGGAGCCCGGATACGCAGTATTTT. Drawing the rest from reference TRBV14 and TRBJ2-3, the complete variable domain is EAGVTQFPSHSVIEKGQTVTLRCDPISGHDNLYWYRRVMGKEIKFLLHFVKESKQDESGMPNNRFLAERTGGTYSTLKVQPAELEDSGVYFCASSQDRRSPDTQYFGPGTRLTVL.

The chain has TRBV28 and TRBJ1-5, with D possibly being TRBD1 (5 bases). V lost 5 bases to trimming and J lost 3 bases, with 11 bases between them. This CDR3 has 14 amino acids. The germline CDR1 and CDR2 sequences are MDHEN and SYDVKM. CDR3 loop: CASSPGHPNQPQHF. As DNA, the CDR3 is TGTGCCAGCAGTCCAGGACACCCCAATCAGCCCCAGCATTTT.

The V call is TRBV10-3, the J call TRBJ2-1; no firm D call. CDR3 length: 15 amino acids. Trimming took off 1 base at V and 7 bases at J, with 14 bases between the two ends. The germline CDR1 and CDR2 sequences are ENHRY and SYGVKD. CDR3 in amino acids: CAISELGGPRNEQFF. The CDR3, as DNA: TGTGCCATCAGTGAGTTGGGCGGACCCAGGAATGAGCAGTTCTTC.

This clonotype was observed a few times. CDR3 sequence reads: CASRPNSGSEQYF. DNA for the CDR3: TGTGCCAGCAGGCCGAACTCAGGGTCCGAGCAGTACTTC. This rearrangement joins TRBV6-5 to TRBJ2-7, with TRBD1 as a possible D gene (5 bases). Trimming removed 6 bases from V and 6 bases from J, with 15 bases in between. CDR1 and CDR2 from the germline V gene are MNHEY and SVGAGI. The CDR3 has 13 residues.

The rearrangement links TRBV7-8 to TRBJ2-5; D ambiguous. Trimming shortened V by 5 bases and J by 1 base, and 14 bases separated the two germline ends. CDR3 length: 15 residues. Germline V gene data show CDR1 as SGHVS and CDR2 as FQNEAQ. This CDR3 is CASSQGATPQETQYF. CDR3 sequence (DNA): TGTGCCAGCAGCCAAGGTGCTACCCCCCAAGAGACCCAGTACTTC.

This clonotype was detected a few times. This rearrangement joins TRBV10-3 to TRBJ2-1; D is unresolved. Germline-derived CDR1 and CDR2 are ENHRY and SYGVKD. CDR3 length equals 12 residues. Between the trimmed V and J ends, which lost 7 bases and 7 bases, there was a span of 11 bases. The CDR3 is CAITQDGNEQFF. The CDR3 DNA reads as TGTGCCATCACCCAAGACGGGAATGAGCAGTTCTTC.

In this sample, this clonotype turned up many times. This rearrangement joins TRBV19 to TRBJ2-2, with 14 bases fitting TRBD2. Per germline, CDR1 LNHDA and CDR2 SQIVND (reference sequence). The length of the CDR3 is 17 residues. Unmatched junction bases numbered 9, after V lost 8 bases and J lost 4 bases. In DNA form, the CDR3 reads TGTGCCAGTCATAGACTAGCGGGAGGGCCGGTCACCGGGGAGCTGTTTTTT. This gives the protein CASHRLAGGPVTGELFF.

The rearrangement uses TRBV11-1 and TRBJ2-5, with 7 positions matching TRBD2. CDR3 length: 15 amino acids. Germline V lookup: CDR1 SGHAT, CDR2 FQDESV (reference sequence). Trimming at V came to 3 bases and at J to 3 bases, leaving 7 bases not matched to a gene. As DNA, the CDR3 is TGTGCCAGCAGCTTCACGGCGGGAGTAGAAGAGACCCAGTACTTC. Translation gives CASSFTAGVEETQYF.

This clonotype has only a few counts. V and J are TRBV7-2 and TRBJ2-1, with TRBD2 identical over 7 bases. The CDR3 has 18 residues. CDR1 is SGHTA, CDR2 FQGNSA, per germline. V lost 0 bases, J lost 4 bases, and 12 bases stayed unmatched. In nucleotides, the CDR3 is TGTGCCAGCAGCTTAGCTCTTTTGCGGGAGCCCCTTTACAATGAGCAGTTCTTC. It translates to CASSLALLREPLYNEQFF.

The V call is TRBV6-2 or TRBV6-3, the J call TRBJ2-4, with D perhaps matching TRBD1 or TRBD2 (5 bases each). The germline V gene has CDR1 MNHEY and CDR2 SVGEGT. Between the trimmed V and J ends, which lost 11 bases and 6 bases, there was a span of 20 bases. CDR3 length equals 14 residues. The CDR3 DNA sequence: TGTGCCTCCGGGACCTCACACTCTTTAAACATTCAGTACTTC. The encoded protein is CASGTSHSLNIQYF.

This clonotype was seen a handful of times. The chain has TRBV27 and TRBJ2-1, with D uncertain. Trimming left V 3 bases short and J 4 bases short, with 10 bases between. This CDR3 spans 14 amino acids. Germline CDR1 is MNHEY and CDR2 is SMNVEV (reference sequence). This CDR3 is CASSLRIRYNEQFF. In DNA form, the CDR3 reads TGTGCCAGCAGTTTGCGGATACGTTACAATGAGCAGTTCTTC.

There are a few counts of this clonotype. The chain joins TRBV10-3 to TRBJ2-1; D could derive from TRBD1 or TRBD2 (5 bases each). This CDR3 spans 12 amino acids. Germline loops: CDR1 ENHRY, CDR2 SYGVKD. The V end lost 10 bases, the J end lost 5 bases, and 12 bases lay between the germline ends. In nucleotides, the CDR3 is TGTGCCACCGGGACCACTAACAATGAGCAGTTCTTC. Amino acids: CATGTTNNEQFF.